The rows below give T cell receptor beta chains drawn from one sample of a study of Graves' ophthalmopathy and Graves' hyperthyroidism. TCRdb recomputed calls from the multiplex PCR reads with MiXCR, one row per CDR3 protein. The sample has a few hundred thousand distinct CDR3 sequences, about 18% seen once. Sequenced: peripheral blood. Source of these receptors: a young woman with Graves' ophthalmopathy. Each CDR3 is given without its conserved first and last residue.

CDR3: AVGGEPINQETQY; V: TRBV10-3; J: TRBJ2-5
CDR3: ASSLLAWTGELF; V: TRBV7-3; J: TRBJ2-2
CDR3: ASSGRDRVNGANVLT; V: TRBV11-1; J: TRBJ2-6
CDR3: ASSIAGTGTEAF; V: TRBV19; J: TRBJ1-1
CDR3: ASSLVSHPTYEQY; V: TRBV11-2; J: TRBJ2-7
CDR3: ASTGTLATEAF; V: TRBV6-5; J: TRBJ1-1
CDR3: ASSIETGRQPQH; V: TRBV19; J: TRBJ1-5
CDR3: ASSSHSGRAQGELF; V: TRBV6-2/TRBV6-3; J: TRBJ2-2
CDR3: ASSGQGARLTEAF; V: TRBV5-1; J: TRBJ1-1
CDR3: SASAGTGGTEAF; V: TRBV20-1; J: TRBJ1-1
CDR3: ASSSRTGTMYGYT; V: TRBV7-2; J: TRBJ1-2
CDR3: ASSLRVGVGRNTEAF; V: TRBV5-6; J: TRBJ1-1
CDR3: ASSEDRKNTEAF; V: TRBV2; J: TRBJ1-1
CDR3: ASRSPGAYEQY; V: TRBV6-2/TRBV6-3; J: TRBJ2-7
CDR3: SATRGGGQPQH; V: TRBV20-1; J: TRBJ1-5
CDR3: ASSLRASGSAETQY; V: TRBV7-3; J: TRBJ2-5
CDR3: ASSLTGGGYT; V: TRBV28; J: TRBJ1-2
CDR3: ASSPLLATGWKRFGYEQY; V: TRBV6-2/TRBV6-3; J: TRBJ2-7
CDR3: AISESLTTGELF; V: TRBV10-3; J: TRBJ2-2
CDR3: ASSPDVPYEQY; V: TRBV9; J: TRBJ2-7
CDR3: ASSLQPGRVNSPLH; V: TRBV27; J: TRBJ1-6
CDR3: ATSRDRTGSEQY; V: TRBV15; J: TRBJ2-7
CDR3: AWSPSVFSGRAETQY; V: TRBV30; J: TRBJ2-5
CDR3: ASSEQPEGSEAF; V: TRBV25-1; J: TRBJ1-1
CDR3: ASSEGIKQETQY; V: TRBV10-1; J: TRBJ2-5
CDR3: ASSTGLAGGVY; V: TRBV7-2; J: TRBJ2-5
CDR3: ASSHPRGGKTMNTEAF; V: TRBV28; J: TRBJ1-1
CDR3: SASPGASGLEQY; V: TRBV20-1; J: TRBJ2-7
CDR3: ASIRYGTGELF; V: TRBV6-2/TRBV6-3; J: TRBJ2-2
CDR3: ASRFRGSETQY; V: TRBV7-2; J: TRBJ2-5
CDR3: ASSSRRSGGYEQY; V: TRBV13; J: TRBJ2-7
CDR3: ASSEGRMGETQY; V: TRBV6-1; J: TRBJ2-5
CDR3: ASSEQGRELF; V: TRBV7-3; J: TRBJ2-2
CDR3: ASSFGQGGLNEQF; V: TRBV27; J: TRBJ2-1
CDR3: ASNQGANTEAF; V: TRBV6-2/TRBV6-3; J: TRBJ1-1
CDR3: ASSLEDRTFVGDTIY; V: TRBV7-6; J: TRBJ1-3
CDR3: ASSRDIQGETQY; V: TRBV4-2; J: TRBJ2-5
CDR3: ASSRGQGIYGYT; V: TRBV19; J: TRBJ1-2
CDR3: ASTQGQGYTEAF; V: TRBV28; J: TRBJ1-1
CDR3: ASSYSPGNQETQY; V: TRBV6-2/TRBV6-3; J: TRBJ2-5
CDR3: ASSLLADIQY; V: TRBV6-2/TRBV6-3; J: TRBJ2-4
CDR3: ASSRNRAEAF; V: TRBV12-3/TRBV12-4; J: TRBJ1-1
CDR3: ASSAGDSPYEQY; V: TRBV12-3/TRBV12-4; J: TRBJ2-7
CDR3: SAHDSLDYGYT; V: TRBV20-1; J: TRBJ1-2
CDR3: ASSLDKRTVGNNSPLH; V: TRBV7-8; J: TRBJ1-6
CDR3: ASSSKTGRETQY; V: TRBV7-2; J: TRBJ2-5